The 17 T cell receptor beta chains below come from one sample, sequenced in a study of CD8+ T cells in alopecia areata. Treatment given: oral pan-JAK inhibitor, 5-10 mg twice daily. RNA extraction was followed by reverse transcription into cDNA, which acted as the sequencing template. TCRdb's copy holds only in-frame clones and misses some; the assay was immunoSEQ multiplex PCR. There are about 160,000 clones in the sample; just over 65% occur only once, and around 0.9% lies in the top ten. The starting material was CD4+ T cells sorted from blood, obtained at week 4, from a patient treated with tofacitinib. Receptor source: a human donor with alopecia areata.

This clone was seen only a few times. This chain links TRBV30 with TRBJ1-2; the D gene is possibly TRBD1 (6 bases). Trimming cost V 4 bases and J 2 bases, with 8 bases left between them. This CDR3 contains 12 residues. Germline CDR1 GTSNPN, CDR2 SVGIG (reference sequence). In DNA form, the CDR3 reads TGTGCCTGGAAGGGGGGGAACTATGGCTACACCTTC. It encodes CAWKGGNYGYTF.

This clone has a single count. The chain links TRBV6-1 to TRBJ1-4; D gene uncertain. With 4 bases removed from V and 5 bases from J, the gap between germline ends came to 5 bases. Germline CDR1 and CDR2: MNHNS and SASEGT. This CDR3 region has 12 residues. The CDR3 sequence is CASSVQNEKLFF. CDR3 DNA: TGTGCCAGCAGTGTACAGAATGAAAAACTGTTTTTT.

The V call is TRBV7-9, the J call TRBJ1-6; the D gene is possibly TRBD1 (5 bases). The germline V and J ends were trimmed by 5 bases and 9 bases, with 17 bases remaining between them. This CDR3 contains 15 residues. CDR1 is SEHNR and CDR2 is FQNEAQ in the germline V gene (reference sequence). CDR3 sequence (DNA): TGTGCCAGCAGCCCATCCGGGGGAATCGGTTCACCCCTCCACTTT. Amino acids: CASSPSGGIGSPLHF. Supplemented by reference TRBV7-9 and TRBJ1-6, the full variable domain reads DTGVSQNPRHKITKRGQNVTFRCDPISEHNRLYWYRQTLGQGPEFLTYFQNEAQLEKSRLLSDRFSAERPKGSFSTLEIQRTEQGDSAMYLCASSPSGGIGSPLHFGNGTRLTVT.

The chain links TRBV30 to TRBJ2-3; perhaps TRBD2 as D (5 bases). V was clipped by 0 bases and J by 9 bases, with 13 bases between them. Per germline, CDR1 GTSNPN and CDR2 SVGIG (reference sequence). This CDR3 comprises 13 residues. The CDR3 coding sequence is TGTGCCTGGAGTGTACAAGGCGGGCTAACGCAGTATTTT. Its translation is CAWSVQGGLTQYF.

This clone occurred a few times. V and J are TRBV12-5 and TRBJ2-7; TRBD1 might be the D (5 bases). Germline values: CDR1 LGHNT, CDR2 FRNRAP. The CDR3 runs 14 residues. V dropped 2 bases and J dropped 3 bases, with 11 bases sitting between them. Here the CDR3 DNA reads TGTGCTAGTGGTTTGAGCCAGGGTAGCTACGAGCAGTACTTC. This encodes CASGLSQGSYEQYF.

This clone was seen only once. The chain couples TRBV11-2 to TRBJ1-2, with 8 bases fitting TRBD1. V shed 5 bases and J 1 base; nucleotides not matched to a gene: 9. The CDR3 length is 16 residues. CDR1 is SGHAT and CDR2 is FQNNGV in the germline V gene. The chain's CDR3 is CASSPLRQGHNYGYTF. The DNA for the CDR3 is TGTGCCAGCAGCCCGCTCCGACAGGGGCATAACTATGGCTACACCTTC. Drawing the rest from reference TRBV11-2 and TRBJ1-2, the complete variable domain is EAGVAQSPRYKIIEKRQSVAFWCNPISGHATLYWYQQILGQGPKLLIQFQNNGVVDDSQLPKDRFSAERLKGVDSTLKIQPAKLEDSAVYLCASSPLRQGHNYGYTFGSGTRLTVV.

V gene TRBV27 combines with J gene TRBJ2-7; a weak D match, TRBD2 (5 bases). With 3 bases removed from V and 3 bases from J, the gap between germline ends came to 12 bases. This CDR3 contains 14 residues. Germline loops: CDR1 MNHEY, CDR2 SMNVEV (reference sequence). This CDR3 is CASSFNPEGYEQYF. The CDR3 DNA reads TGTGCCAGCAGTTTTAACCCCGAGGGCTACGAGCAGTACTTC.

By frequency in the sample, this clone is medium-sized. This rearrangement joins TRBV11-2 to TRBJ2-2, with D maybe TRBD1 (5 bases). The germline V and J ends were trimmed by 5 bases and 1 base, with 5 bases remaining between them. The CDR3 runs to 13 residues. The germline V gene has CDR1 SGHAT and CDR2 FQNNGV. Here the CDR3 reads CASSGQNTGELFF. CDR3 sequence (DNA): TGTGCCAGCAGCGGACAGAACACCGGGGAGCTGTTTTTT.

Written as DNA, the CDR3 is TGTGCCTGGAGTGGGAGGGGGCAGGAGACCCAGTACTTC. It specifies CAWSGRGQETQYF. The V and J genes are TRBV30 and TRBJ2-5; tentatively, D is TRBD1 (7 bases). The CDR3 covers 13 residues. CDR1 and CDR2 (germline): GTSNPN, SVGIG (reference sequence). Trimming cost V 1 base and J 5 bases, with 11 bases left between them.

V gene TRBV11-2 combines with J gene TRBJ1-5; the match to TRBD1 covers 8 bases. This CDR3 is 16 amino acids long. V lost 5 bases to trimming and J lost 4 bases; unmatched junction nucleotides: 10. The germline V gene has CDR1 SGHAT and CDR2 FQNNGV. The CDR3 region has the DNA TGTGCCAGCAGCGACAGGGGACATTTAGGGAATCAGCCCCAGCATTTT. Residues: CASSDRGHLGNQPQHF.

V usage is TRBV5-6 and J usage is TRBJ1-1, with D unclear. The germline gives CDR1 SGHDT, CDR2 YYEEEE. This CDR3 is built from 16 residues. Trimming pared 3 bases from V and 1 base from J, leaving 16 bases between. The CDR3 DNA reads TGTGCCAGCAGCTCCTCTCTCGGGATAGGGAACACTGAAGCTTTCTTT. It specifies CASSSSLGIGNTEAFF.

The chain carries TRBV7-6 and TRBJ2-7, with D possibly called TRBD1 or TRBD2 (5 bases each). V lost 2 bases and J lost 5, with 10 bases in between. The length of the CDR3 is 13 residues. Looked up from germline, CDR1 is SGHVS and CDR2 is FNYEAQ. CDR3: CASSLLRDHEQYF. In DNA form, the CDR3 reads TGTGCCAGCAGCTTACTCAGGGACCACGAGCAGTACTTC.

The chain recombines TRBV30 with TRBJ1-2; no firm D call. The V gene's germline CDR1 is GTSNPN and CDR2 SVGIG (reference sequence). The CDR3 contains 13 residues. Trimming stripped 2 bases from V and 4 bases from J, with 11 bases between. The DNA of the CDR3 is TGTGCCTGGAGTAGGACTCTGCCCTATGGCTACACCTTC. Translated: CAWSRTLPYGYTF.

The chain uses TRBV29-1 and TRBJ1-2; tentatively, D is TRBD1 (5 bases). Germline-derived CDR1 and CDR2 are SQVTM and ANQGSEA. The CDR3 totals 13 residues. V lost 4 bases to trimming and J lost 4 bases, with 13 bases between them. CDR3 DNA sequence: TGCAGCGTTGCCTCCAGGGTTGGCTATGGCTACACCTTC. Amino acid sequence: CSVASRVGYGYTF.

V is TRBV30 and J is TRBJ1-6; D gene unclear. Trimming stripped 3 bases from V and 7 bases from J, with 16 bases between. This CDR3 region has 15 residues. Germline CDR1 and CDR2: GTSNPN and SVGIG (reference sequence). The CDR3 region is CAWSRTKAGNSPLHF. The CDR3 DNA sequence: TGTGCCTGGAGCCGGACCAAAGCTGGGAATTCACCCCTCCACTTT.

The rearrangement joins TRBV4-3 to TRBJ1-4, with D unresolved. There are 16 residues in the CDR3. CDR1 and CDR2 (germline): LGHNA, YSLEER. V lost 3 bases and J lost 0, with 11 bases in between. The CDR3 DNA reads as TGCGCCAGCAGCCAGTGGACCGTTGCAACTAATGAAAAACTGTTTTTT. Translation gives CASSQWTVATNEKLFF.

This chain links TRBV4-1 with TRBJ2-2; 7 bases are shared with TRBD2. This CDR3 has 15 residues. The germline V gene encodes CDR1 MGHRA and CDR2 YSYEKL. The V segment lost 1 base and the J segment 7 bases; nucleotides outside the gene matches: 6. The CDR3 loop is CASSQAGRGSGELFF. As DNA, the CDR3 is TGCGCCAGCAGCCAAGCAGGGAGGGGAAGCGGGGAGCTGTTTTTT.